One sample yielded the 26 T cell receptor beta chains listed below, sequenced in a study of yellow fever vaccine responses in identical twins. Via MiXCR, TCRdb re-called the RT-PCR reads, giving one row per CDR3 protein. In the table there are 2,500 to 3,500 distinct CDR3 sequences, about nine tenths of which are singletons. This material consisted of T cells from blood (PBMCs), unsorted or a sorted subset (not recorded which), taken before or after yellow fever vaccination (not recorded which). These TCRs come from a female donor who received the yellow fever vaccine.

This clonotype was observed once. The chain combines TRBV20-1 with TRBJ2-7, with TRBD1 as a possible D gene (6 bases). The germline V gene has CDR1 DFQATT and CDR2 SNEGSKA (reference sequence). There are 14 residues in the CDR3. The CDR3 sequence: CRAIGTQTSYEQYF. The CDR3 DNA is TGCAGGGCAATCGGGACACAGACTTCCTACGAGCAGTACTTC.

The chain joins TRBV11-3 to TRBJ2-7, with D possibly matching TRBD1 (6 bases). CDR3 length: 13 amino acids. Trimming left V 2 bases short and J 2 bases short, with 7 bases between. Germline values: CDR1 SGHNT, CDR2 YENEEA. CDR3 sequence reads: CASSLTGPYEQYF. In DNA form, the CDR3 reads TGTGCCAGCAGCTTAACAGGGCCCTACGAGCAGTACTTC. Full variable domain (rest looked up from reference TRBV11-3 and TRBJ2-7): EAGVVQSPRYKIIEKKQPVAFWCNPISGHNTLYWYLQNLGQGPELLIRYENEEAVDDSQLPKDRFSAERLKGVDSTLKIQPAELGDSAVYLCASSLTGPYEQYFGPGTRLTVT.

CDR3 amino acids: CAASVRDTQYF. In nucleotides, the CDR3 is TGTGCCGCCTCCGTTCGGGATACGCAGTATTTT. The V gene is TRBV12-3 or TRBV12-4, the J gene TRBJ2-3; D is undetermined. V lost 11 bases and J lost 6, with 12 bases in between. This CDR3 has 11 amino acids.

This sequence joins TRBV4-1 and TRBJ2-1; weak D call: TRBD2 (6 bases). The CDR3 is 16 amino acids. V was pared by 2 bases and J by 9 bases, with 20 bases between. The germline CDR1 and CDR2 sequences are MGHRA and YSYEKL. The DNA of the CDR3 is TGCGCCAGCAGCCAACTTTTTGGGCTAGCGAGGGTTGAGCAGTTCTTC. As protein: CASSQLFGLARVEQFF.

The chain combines TRBV7-3 with TRBJ2-5, with D perhaps TRBD2 (5 bases). Germline CDR1 reads SGHTA; CDR2 reads FQGTGA. The CDR3 is 13 amino acids. The V and J ends lost 1 base and 5 bases respectively, with 8 bases between them. In DNA form, the CDR3 reads TGTGCCAGCAGCTTAAACCAGCGGGAGACCCAGTACTTC. It translates to CASSLNQRETQYF.

V usage is TRBV29-1 and J usage is TRBJ2-7; D is perhaps TRBD1 (6 bases). Per germline, CDR1 SQVTM and CDR2 ANQGSEA. CDR3 length equals 12 residues. The V gene lost 8 bases and the J gene lost 2 bases, with 13 bases spanning the gap. CDR3 in amino acids: CSTRTATYEQYF. The CDR3, as DNA: TGCAGCACCCGGACAGCCACCTACGAGCAGTACTTC.

This clonotype was observed once. J is TRBJ2-2 and V is TRBV23-1; maybe TRBD1 (6 bases). TRBV23-1 is an ORF, and what it does is uncertain. V was clipped by 2 bases and J by 0 bases, with 10 bases between them. CDR3 length: 16 amino acids. CDR3 nucleotides: TGCGCCAGCAGTCAAACCGGGACACCGAACACCGGGGAGCTGTTTTTT. Translation gives CASSQTGTPNTGELFF.

The J gene is TRBJ1-1, the V gene TRBV2; the D gene is possibly TRBD1 (5 bases). The CDR3 has 11 residues. V was shortened by 6 bases and J by 11 bases, with 13 bases between the two germline ends. From germline, CDR1 is SNHLY and CDR2 FYNNEI. The CDR3 sequence is CASRGVTEAFF. CDR3 nucleotide sequence: TGTGCCAGCAGGGGGGTGACCGAGGCTTTCTTT.

The gene calls are TRBV4-1 and TRBJ2-7, with a weak D call TRBD1 (5 bases). CDR3 length equals 13 residues. V lost 1 base and J lost 3, with 7 bases in between. Germline values: CDR1 MGHRA, CDR2 YSYEKL. The CDR3: CASSQVGDYEQYV. CDR3 DNA sequence: TGCGCCAGCAGCCAAGTAGGGGACTACGAGCAGTACGTC.

The chain combines TRBV29-1 with TRBJ2-7; weak D call: TRBD2 (6 bases). Germline CDR1 SQVTM, CDR2 ANQGSEA. Trimming removed 4 bases at V and 6 bases at J, with 10 bases between. The CDR3 is 11 amino acids. The CDR3 DNA follows: TGCAGCGTTGTAAAGGGAGGCGAGCAGTACTTC. Amino acid sequence: CSVVKGGEQYF.

The genes are TRBV10-2 and TRBJ1-1, with D hard to call. The CDR3 has 14 residues. The V gene's germline CDR1 is WSHSY and CDR2 SAAADI. Trimming left V 4 bases short and J 0 bases short, with 9 bases between. Here the CDR3 reads CASSVAGMNTEAFF. In nucleotides, the CDR3 is TGCGCCAGCAGTGTCGCAGGTATGAACACTGAAGCTTTCTTT.

The chain links TRBV6-2 or TRBV6-3 to TRBJ2-7; D call uncertain. In germline, CDR1 is MNHEY, CDR2 SVGEGT. V was cut by 0 bases and J by 1 base, with 4 bases left in between. The CDR3 is 13 residues long. CDR3 loop: CASSYSRSYEQYV. For the CDR3, the DNA is TGTGCCAGCAGTTACTCGCGATCCTACGAGCAGTACGTC.

J is TRBJ2-7 and V is TRBV11-3, with a possible D match to TRBD2 (5 bases). The germline V gene encodes CDR1 SGHNT and CDR2 YENEEA. V lost 5 bases to trimming and J lost 5 bases, with 10 bases between them. The CDR3 has 12 amino acids. Here the CDR3 DNA reads TGTGCCAGCAGCGGAGGACCCGACGAGCAGTACTTC. It encodes CASSGGPDEQYF.

This clonotype has only a few counts. V usage is TRBV10-3 and J usage is TRBJ1-1; 7 bases are shared with TRBD1. CDR1 ENHRY and CDR2 SYGVKD come from the germline V gene. Trimming took 8 bases from V and 1 from J; bases not matched to a gene: 4. CDR3 length: 13 residues. The CDR3 region is CAIQTGRNTEAFF. CDR3 sequence (DNA): TGTGCCATCCAGACAGGGAGGAACACTGAAGCTTTCTTT.

This chain joins TRBV5-5 and TRBJ1-5, with D unclear. The CDR3 spans 13 residues. The V end was cut by 5 bases, the J end by 5 bases, with 11 bases between. Germline V gene lookup returns CDR1 SGHKS and CDR2 YYEKEE (reference sequence). This CDR3 reads CASSLIWDQPQHF. CDR3 DNA: TGTGCCAGCAGTCTCATTTGGGATCAGCCCCAGCATTTT. Full variable domain (remainder filled in from reference TRBV5-5 and TRBJ1-5): DAGVTQSPTHLIKTRGQQVTLRCSPISGHKSVSWYQQVLGQGPQFIFQYYEKEERGRGNFPDRFSARQFPNYSSELNVNALLLGDSALYLCASSLIWDQPQHFGDGTRLSIL.

The V gene is TRBV2, the J gene TRBJ2-7; D is perhaps TRBD1 (6 bases). This CDR3 contains 12 residues. The germline V and J ends were trimmed by 9 bases and 3 bases, with 12 bases remaining between them. Germline assignment: CDR1 SNHLY and CDR2 FYNNEI. CDR3 sequence (DNA): TGTGCCAGGAAACTACAGGGCTACGAGCAGTACGTC. Its translation: CARKLQGYEQYV.

The chain employs TRBV12-5 and TRBJ1-4; D remains unclear. The V gene's germline CDR1 is LGHNT and CDR2 FRNRAP. CDR3 length equals 15 residues. The ends were cut back, 3 bases at V and 5 bases at J, with 13 bases in the middle. DNA for the CDR3: TGTGCTAGTGGTTTTTCAGTCAGCGACAATGAAAAACTGTTTTTT. Encoded protein: CASGFSVSDNEKLFF.

The V gene is TRBV21-1, the J gene TRBJ2-5; TRBD1, as called in the table, went unchecked against the DNA. TRBV21-1 is given as a pseudogene. The CDR3 covers 15 residues. The CDR3 sequence: CASSKAGTYQETQYF. The CDR3 DNA sequence: TGTGCCAGCAGCAAAGCTGGGACGTATCAAGAGACCCAGTACTTC.

This clonotype was seen just once. V gene TRBV2 combines with J gene TRBJ2-1; D ambiguous. The CDR3 loop spans 15 amino acids. CDR1 and CDR2 from the germline V gene are SNHLY and FYNNEI. Between the trimmed V and J ends, which lost 6 bases and 5 bases, there was a span of 17 bases. The CDR3 reads CASRDDWKQHNEQFF. The CDR3, as DNA: TGTGCCAGCAGAGACGACTGGAAGCAACACAATGAGCAGTTCTTC.

The gene calls are TRBV5-1 and TRBJ2-5; unclear D gene. Germline CDR1 and CDR2: SGHRS and YFSETQ. The CDR3 is 11 residues long. Trimming shortened V by 0 bases and J by 4 bases, and 1 base separated the two germline ends. In DNA, the CDR3 is TGCGCCAGCAGCTTGGTAGAGACCCAGTACTTC. Its translation: CASSLVETQYF.

This chain joins TRBV9 and TRBJ2-1, with D tentatively TRBD2 (5 bases). CDR1 is SGDLS, CDR2 YYNGEE, per germline. CDR3 length: 13 amino acids. Between the trimmed V and J ends, which lost 2 bases and 5 bases, there was a span of 8 bases. Written as DNA, the CDR3 is TGTGCCAGCAGCGTTTTGCGGGACAATGAGCAGTTCTTC. Its protein product is CASSVLRDNEQFF.

This clonotype was counted only a few times. V is TRBV10-3 and J is TRBJ1-1; 8 bases match TRBD1. V lost 10 bases and J lost 5; bases outside the gene matches: 12. The CDR3 is 14 amino acids. Germline lookup yields CDR1 ENHRY and CDR2 SYGVKD. The CDR3: CATKTGEVDTEAFF. In DNA, the CDR3 is TGTGCCACAAAGACAGGGGAGGTTGATACTGAAGCTTTCTTT.

The genes are TRBV7-6 and TRBJ2-1, with D unclear. Looked up from germline, CDR1 is SGHVS and CDR2 is FNYEAQ. Trimming took 1 base from V and 4 from J, leaving 17 bases between them. The CDR3 spans 17 residues. The CDR3 reads CASSLGFIPTGYNEQFF. CDR3 in DNA: TGTGCCAGCAGCTTAGGGTTTATCCCCACCGGGTACAATGAGCAGTTCTTC.

The gene calls are TRBV7-3 and TRBJ2-3; TRBD1 might be the D (6 bases). CDR1 is SGHTA, CDR2 FQGTGA, per germline. The CDR3 loop spans 15 amino acids. V was shortened by 1 base and J by 1 base, with 9 bases between the two germline ends. CDR3 loop: CASSLMPGGTDTQYF. CDR3 DNA: TGTGCCAGCAGCTTAATGCCAGGGGGCACAGATACGCAGTATTTT.

The chain carries TRBV28 and TRBJ1-2, with 9 bases matching TRBD1. The germline V gene encodes CDR1 MDHEN and CDR2 SYDVKM. The V and J ends lost 3 bases and 6 bases, in that order; junction bases with no gene match: 8. The CDR3 consists of 15 residues. CDR3 protein: CASSFPTGTGNGYTF. In DNA form, the CDR3 reads TGTGCCAGCAGTTTCCCGACCGGGACAGGGAATGGCTACACCTTC.

The V and J genes are TRBV10-3 and TRBJ1-2; weak D call: TRBD1 (5 bases). The CDR3 loop spans 14 amino acids. Germline lookup yields CDR1 ENHRY and CDR2 SYGVKD. V lost 0 bases, J lost 5 bases, and 10 bases lay in between. The CDR3 nucleotides are TGTGCCATCAGTGAGTCGACGCCAGGGTATGGCTACACCTTC. It codes for CAISESTPGYGYTF.